Sequencing of this T cell receptor beta chain was carried out in a study of blood T cell repertoires in COVID-19. The germline V gene encodes CDR1 GTSNPN and CDR2 SVGIG (reference sequence). V was clipped by 7 bases and J by 5 bases, with 14 bases between them. This CDR3 has 12 amino acids. The repertoire was sequenced with immunoSEQ multiplex PCR; TCRdb's copy has only in-frame clones and lacks some. In the table there are about 360,000 clones, less than 90% of which are singletons. This receptor was obtained from a woman aged 55 to 70 with COVID-19, enrolled during active disease. The V and J genes are TRBV30 and TRBJ1-1, with unresolved D. The sample taken for sequencing was peripheral blood. CDR3 nucleotides: TGTGCCTCTAGGAGGGAAGAAACTGAAGCTTTCTTT. Protein product: CASRREETEAFF.